A single sample gave rise to the 15 T cell receptor beta chains below, sequenced in a study of beta chain features in type 1 diabetes (dated by TCRdb to the late 2010s). Study-wide conclusions, independent of this receptor: Type 1 diabetes patients showed a moderate but significant shortening of TCRB CDR3 length in all four CD4+ subsets.

Receptor libraries were prepared by the immunoSEQ multiplex PCR assay. The entire isolated RNA was reverse transcribed using the High Capacity cDNA Reverse Transcription Kit, and thus expressed TCRB transcripts were sequenced. TCRdb provides this immuneACCESS table in a form limited to in-frame rearrangements. Some clones are lacking; in checked studies, under half of them reflect an unresolved V gene, and why the rest are absent is not known. Within this sample are about 640,000 clones, with roughly 12% of them counted one time only. The ten largest clones capture around 0.12% of the sample. These receptors' targets are unknown. Specimen: naive CD4+ T cells from blood. The sample's cell subset or site label is to be understood as: true naive CD4+ T cells. Receptor source: a man aged 25 to 40 with type 1 diabetes.

This clone turned up a few times. This specimen includes other DNA sequences encoding the same CDR3. V usage is TRBV5-1 and J usage is TRBJ2-1; TRBD1 might be the D (6 bases). The germline V gene encodes CDR1 SGHRS and CDR2 YFSETQ. The V end was cut by 4 bases, the J end by 0 bases, with 11 bases between. The CDR3 spans 15 residues. The CDR3, as DNA: TGCGCCAGCAGCCCCGGACAGAGCTCCTACAATGAGCAGTTCTTC. Amino acid sequence: CASSPGQSSYNEQFF. Variable domain in full (rest from reference TRBV5-1 and TRBJ2-1): KAGVTQTPRYLIKTRGQQVTLSCSPISGHRSVSWYQQTPGQGLQFLFEYFSETQRNKGNFPGRFSGRQFSNSRSEMNVSTLELGDSALYLCASSPGQSSYNEQFFGPGTRLTVL.

This clone has just a few counts. V is TRBV6-5 and J is TRBJ2-7; no reliable D call. CDR1 is MNHEY, CDR2 SVGAGI, per germline. Trimming took off 6 bases at V and 0 bases at J, with 15 bases between the two ends. The CDR3 is 15 residues long. The CDR3 region has the DNA TGTGCCAGCAGCCCCAATGGGGTTGACTCCTACGAGCAGTACTTC. Encoded protein: CASSPNGVDSYEQYF.

This clone has more than one count but fewer than ten. The genes are TRBV7-2 and TRBJ2-1; D call uncertain. The CDR3 sequence is 12 residues long. V lost 5 bases to trimming and J lost 8 bases, with 10 bases between them. The germline gives CDR1 SGHTA, CDR2 FQGNSA. CDR3 DNA: TGTGCCAGCAGCCCCGTTCGGCATGAGCAGTTCTTC. This encodes CASSPVRHEQFF.

This CDR3 reads CASSPRTVEDTQYF. CDR3 in DNA: TGCGCCAGCAGCCCGAGGACAGTCGAAGATACGCAGTATTTT. The chain has TRBV5-1 and TRBJ2-3, with D tentatively TRBD1 (6 bases). The CDR3 consists of 14 residues. Trimming stripped 4 bases from V and 5 bases from J, with 14 bases between. The V gene's germline CDR1 is SGHRS and CDR2 YFSETQ.

This clone was counted a few times. J is TRBJ2-5 and V is TRBV19, with D hard to call. Germline CDR1 and CDR2: LNHDA and SQIVND (reference sequence). The CDR3 is made up of 14 amino acids. Trimming stripped 2 bases from V and 5 bases from J, with 12 bases between. The CDR3 reads CASSITPGRETQYF. DNA for the CDR3: TGTGCCAGTAGTATAACGCCAGGCCGGGAGACCCAGTACTTC.

This clone has just a few counts. The chain employs TRBV29-1 and TRBJ1-1; D remains unclear. Trimming left V 4 bases short and J 2 bases short, with 17 bases between. The CDR3 consists of 15 residues. Germline V CDR1 and CDR2: SQVTM, ANQGSEA. The CDR3 protein is CSVGNRQSGNTEAFF. CDR3 DNA: TGCAGCGTTGGTAATCGGCAGAGCGGTAACACTGAAGCTTTCTTT.

The genes are TRBV2 and TRBJ1-6, with D hard to call. This CDR3 spans 16 amino acids. Trimming removed 6 bases at V and 7 bases at J, with 19 bases between. The germline gives CDR1 SNHLY, CDR2 FYNNEI. The CDR3 loop reads CASSPNQRVGNSPLHF. CDR3 bases: TGTGCCAGCAGCCCGAACCAGCGGGTGGGAAATTCACCCCTCCACTTT.

Only a few counts were recorded for this clone. The chain uses TRBV7-8 and TRBJ1-2; 12 nucleotides line up with TRBD1. CDR1 is SGHVS, CDR2 FQNEAQ, per germline. The CDR3 totals 15 residues. V shed 4 bases, J shed 8 bases, and the junction held 8 bases outside the gene matches. This CDR3 reads CASSSPGQGATGYTF. CDR3 bases: TGTGCCAGCAGCTCCCCGGGACAGGGGGCGACGGGCTACACCTTC.

The chain has TRBV4-3 and TRBJ1-3; 8 nucleotides agree with TRBD1. Germline CDR1 reads LGHNA; CDR2 reads YSLEER. The CDR3 length is 17 residues. Germline trimming cut 1 base from V and 0 bases from J; bases unmatched to any gene: 5. CDR3 DNA: TGCGCCAGCAGCCAAGTGACAGGGGCCAACTCTGGAAACACCATATATTTT. Amino acid sequence: CASSQVTGANSGNTIYF.

The chain is built from TRBV6-1 and TRBJ2-5; D may be TRBD1 (6 bases). This CDR3 region has 17 residues. The V and J ends lost 2 bases and 2 bases respectively, with 18 bases between them. CDR1 is MNHNS, CDR2 SASEGT, per germline. The CDR3 reads CASSESGAGEKQETQYF. CDR3 DNA: TGTGCCAGCAGTGAATCCGGGGCAGGGGAAAAACAAGAGACCCAGTACTTC.

The rearrangement uses TRBV2 and TRBJ2-1; 7 bases are a match to TRBD1. The CDR3 extends over 15 amino acids. CDR1 and CDR2 (germline): SNHLY, FYNNEI. V trimming: 6 bases; J trimming: 6 bases; junction bases outside the gene matches: 11. The CDR3 protein is CASSAQDRTINEQFF. Written as DNA, the CDR3 is TGTGCCAGCAGCGCCCAGGACAGGACGATCAATGAGCAGTTCTTC. Looking up the rest from reference TRBV2 and TRBJ2-1 gives the full variable domain: EPEVTQTPSHQVTQMGQEVILRCVPISNHLYFYWYRQILGQKVEFLVSFYNNEISEKSEIFDDQFSVERPDGSNFTLKIRSTKLEDSAMYFCASSAQDRTINEQFFGPGTRLTVL.

This clone was seen a handful of times. The CDR3 spells CASSPTGDSNQPQHF. The DNA for the CDR3 is TGCGCCAGCAGCCCGACAGGGGATAGCAATCAGCCCCAGCATTTT. The genes are TRBV5-1 and TRBJ1-5, with 8 bases aligning to TRBD1. The trim removed 4 bases at V and 0 bases at J, leaving 3 bases unmatched. The CDR3 contains 15 residues. CDR1 SGHRS and CDR2 YFSETQ come from the germline V gene.

This clone was picked up a small number of times. V is TRBV14 and J is TRBJ2-7, with 7 bases identical to TRBD1. Losses at the gene ends were 4 bases for V and 0 bases for J; bases not matched to a gene: 3. Per germline, CDR1 SGHDN and CDR2 FVKESK. CDR3 size: 14 residues. DNA of the CDR3: TGTGCCAGCAGCCTCCGGGACAGCTCCTACGAGCAGTACTTC. Its translation is CASSLRDSSYEQYF.

This rearrangement joins TRBV29-1 to TRBJ1-2; 8 bases are shared with TRBD1. V lost 4 bases, J lost 8 bases, and 6 bases stayed unmatched. Germline V gene sequence: CDR1 SQVTM, CDR2 ANQGSEA. The length of the CDR3 is 12 residues. The DNA of the CDR3 is TGCAGCGTTGGACAGGGGCTTGAGGGCTACACCTTC. It codes for CSVGQGLEGYTF.

The rearrangement joins TRBV5-4 to TRBJ2-7; 7 nucleotides line up with TRBD1. Germline assignment: CDR1 SGHNT and CDR2 YYREEE (reference sequence). The V and J ends lost 0 bases and 4 bases, in that order; junction bases with no gene match: 7. This CDR3 has 15 amino acids. The CDR3 sequence is CASSLAGTEYYEQYF. DNA of the CDR3: TGTGCCAGCAGCTTGGCCGGGACAGAATATTACGAGCAGTACTTC.